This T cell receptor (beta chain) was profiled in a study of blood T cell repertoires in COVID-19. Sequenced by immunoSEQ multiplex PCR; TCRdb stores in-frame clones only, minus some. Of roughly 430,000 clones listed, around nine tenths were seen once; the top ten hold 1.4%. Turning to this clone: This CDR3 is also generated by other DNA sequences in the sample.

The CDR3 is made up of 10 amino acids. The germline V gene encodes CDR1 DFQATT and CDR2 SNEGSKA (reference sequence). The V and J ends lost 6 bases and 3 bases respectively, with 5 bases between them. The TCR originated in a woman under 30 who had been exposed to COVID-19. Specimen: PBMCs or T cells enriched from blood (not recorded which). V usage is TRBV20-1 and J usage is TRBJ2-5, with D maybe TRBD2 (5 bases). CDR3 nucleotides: TGCAGTGCGAGGGAAGAGACCCAGTACTTC. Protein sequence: CSAREETQYF.